These 21 T cell receptor beta chains were all obtained from the same sample, sequenced in a study of PD-L1 blockade in urothelial cancer. Clones were sequenced by immunoSEQ multiplex PCR, and TCRdb holds only the in-frame ones, with some missing. The data show 100,000 to 150,000 clones, with roughly 82% seen just once and roughly 2.4% held by the top ten. Sample time point: peripheral blood 6 weeks after treatment start. Here the sequenced sample was PBMCs, taken around atezolizumab (anti-PD-L1) treatment. Receptors originate from a man over 45 with urothelial cancer.

The rearrangement joins TRBV9 to TRBJ1-6; no clear D. The CDR3 consists of 14 residues. The germline CDR1 and CDR2 sequences are SGDLS and YYNGEE. Between the trimmed V and J ends, which lost 0 bases and 10 bases, there was a span of 11 bases. This CDR3 is CASSVGGEESPLHF. CDR3 DNA: TGTGCCAGCAGCGTAGGCGGGGAGGAGTCACCCCTCCACTTT.

The genes are TRBV30 and TRBJ2-3; no reliable D call. Germline values: CDR1 GTSNPN, CDR2 SVGIG (reference sequence). CDR3 size: 11 residues. The V gene lost 2 bases and the J gene lost 6 bases, with 6 bases spanning the gap. The CDR3 loop is CAWSNGDTQYF. In nucleotides, the CDR3 is TGTGCCTGGAGTAACGGGGATACGCAGTATTTT.

This clone was recorded only once. The V gene is TRBV28, the J gene TRBJ2-7; TRBD2 matches 12 bases. Trimming took 5 bases from V and 3 from J; bases not matched to a gene: 5. In germline, CDR1 is MDHEN, CDR2 SYDVKM. This CDR3 has 15 amino acids. CDR3 protein: CASSPWTSGNYEQYF. CDR3 in DNA: TGTGCCAGCAGTCCGTGGACTAGCGGGAACTACGAGCAGTACTTC.

The rearrangement links TRBV5-1 to TRBJ1-5; D is unresolved. V was clipped by 1 base and J by 0 bases, with 11 bases between them. Germline V gene lookup returns CDR1 SGHRS and CDR2 YFSETQ. This CDR3 comprises 16 residues. The CDR3 spells CASSLLPAASNQPQHF. In DNA, the CDR3 is TGCGCCAGCAGCTTGTTACCGGCGGCTAGCAATCAGCCCCAGCATTTT.

The CDR3 protein is CASSLASGTSGNNEQFF. The CDR3 nucleotides are TGCGCCAGCAGCTTGGCATCCGGGACTAGCGGCAACAATGAGCAGTTCTTC. The chain has TRBV5-1 and TRBJ2-1; 11 bases align to TRBD2. The trim removed 0 bases at V and 5 bases at J, leaving 7 bases unmatched. Germline CDR1 SGHRS, CDR2 YFSETQ. This CDR3 has 17 amino acids.

The V and J genes are TRBV6-1 and TRBJ2-1; tentative D call: TRBD2 (6 bases). V lost 5 bases and J lost 7, with 9 bases in between. The CDR3 sequence is 12 residues long. CDR1 MNHNS and CDR2 SASEGT come from the germline V gene. DNA for the CDR3: TGTGCCAGCAGTTTTCTAGCGAATGAGCAGTTCTTC. Translated, it gives CASSFLANEQFF.

V and J are TRBV5-1 and TRBJ2-7; 11 positions agree with TRBD2. Germline V gene lookup returns CDR1 SGHRS and CDR2 YFSETQ. The CDR3 consists of 14 residues. V was pared by 7 bases and J by 2 bases, with 5 bases of the junction left unmatched. This CDR3 is CASRGTSGPYEQYF. CDR3 bases: TGCGCCAGCCGGGGGACTAGCGGTCCCTACGAGCAGTACTTC.

The chain combines TRBV4-1 with TRBJ2-2; 9 nucleotides line up with TRBD1. V lost 4 bases to trimming and J lost 7 bases; unmatched junction nucleotides: 7. Germline-derived CDR1 and CDR2 are MGHRA and YSYEKL. This CDR3 spans 15 amino acids. CDR3 DNA: TGCGCCAGCAGCCCACGACAGGGGGTTAGCGGGGAGCTGTTTTTT. This encodes CASSPRQGVSGELFF.

J is TRBJ2-2 and V is TRBV7-9; TRBD2 aligns across 10 bases. CDR1 and CDR2 (germline): SEHNR, FQNEAQ (reference sequence). V trimming: 6 bases; J trimming: 0 bases; junction bases outside the gene matches: 7. The CDR3 is made up of 17 amino acids. CDR3 region: CASSRRTSGTNTGELFF. The CDR3 DNA reads as TGTGCCAGCAGTCGGAGGACTAGCGGAACGAACACCGGGGAGCTGTTTTTT.

In this sample, this clone turned up a few times. The rearrangement links TRBV2 to TRBJ2-7; 9 bases match TRBD2. CDR1 and CDR2 (germline): SNHLY, FYNNEI. The CDR3 consists of 14 residues. V shed 8 bases and J 6 bases; nucleotides not matched to a gene: 11. CDR3 sequence reads: CASARSSGSSEQYF. The DNA of the CDR3 is TGTGCCAGCGCCCGGAGTAGCGGGAGCTCCGAGCAGTACTTC.

This chain uses TRBV7-8 with TRBJ2-7, with a possible D match to TRBD2 (6 bases). Trimming took off 4 bases at V and 6 bases at J, with 16 bases between the two ends. CDR3 length equals 14 residues. Germline lookup yields CDR1 SGHVS and CDR2 FQNEAQ. CDR3 in amino acids: CASSYGGVGAEQYF. CDR3 nucleotides: TGTGCCAGCAGCTATGGAGGGGTCGGGGCCGAGCAGTACTTC.

V is TRBV7-3 and J is TRBJ2-2; the match to TRBD2 covers 8 bases. CDR1 and CDR2 (germline): SGHTA, FQGTGA. The junction had 14 bases not matched to a gene; V was cut back by 8 bases and J by 3 bases. The CDR3 loop spans 17 amino acids. This chain's CDR3 is CASLAGGNRRDTGELFF. CDR3 nucleotide sequence: TGTGCCAGCCTGGCGGGAGGAAACCGTCGGGACACCGGGGAGCTGTTTTTT.

J is TRBJ2-7 and V is TRBV2; D possibly corresponds to TRBD1 (7 bases). The length of the CDR3 is 15 residues. The germline gives CDR1 SNHLY, CDR2 FYNNEI. V lost 9 bases and J lost 2, with 20 bases in between. The CDR3 DNA reads as TGTGCCAGTCAGGGGGGCCTAGCGAACGCCTACGAGCAGTACTTC. Its translation: CASQGGLANAYEQYF.

The rearrangement links TRBV5-1 to TRBJ2-5; D is possibly TRBD1 (5 bases). The length of the CDR3 is 13 residues. Per the germline V gene, CDR1 is SGHRS and CDR2 is YFSETQ. Trimming took 1 base from V and 2 from J, leaving 6 bases between them. CDR3 amino acids: CASSLRQQETQYF. Written as DNA, the CDR3 is TGCGCCAGCAGCTTGCGACAGCAAGAGACCCAGTACTTC.

The chain has TRBV11-2 and TRBJ1-2, with D tentatively TRBD1 (5 bases). Germline V gene sequence: CDR1 SGHAT, CDR2 FQNNGV. Trimming pared 5 bases from V and 6 bases from J, leaving 16 bases between. The CDR3 sequence is 14 residues long. The CDR3 loop reads CASSPYRGGDGYTF. CDR3 in DNA: TGTGCCAGCAGCCCCTACCGGGGGGGGGATGGCTACACCTTC.

The chain employs TRBV5-1 and TRBJ2-7, with 7 bases that match TRBD2. CDR1 and CDR2 from the germline V gene are SGHRS and YFSETQ. Unmatched junction bases numbered 7, after V lost 0 bases and J lost 7 bases. The CDR3 is made up of 14 amino acids. The CDR3 sequence: CASSLAAGVGEQYF. CDR3 nucleotide sequence: TGCGCCAGCAGCTTGGCGGCGGGAGTGGGGGAGCAGTACTTC.

The table lists this clone with a count of one. The rearrangement links TRBV19 to TRBJ1-5; TRBD1 matches at 7 bases. V was pared by 3 bases and J by 5 bases, with 10 bases of the junction left unmatched. The CDR3 extends over 16 amino acids. Germline values: CDR1 LNHDA, CDR2 SQIVND (reference sequence). CDR3 DNA: TGTGCCAGTAGTATGAAGGCAGGGGGGCATGATCAGCCCCAGCATTTT. This translates into CASSMKAGGHDQPQHF.

This clone appeared once. The chain joins TRBV9 to TRBJ2-5; the match to TRBD2 covers 15 bases. Germline V gene data show CDR1 as SGDLS and CDR2 as YYNGEE. This CDR3 has 17 residues. V gave up 3 bases and J gave up 5 bases; unmatched junction bases: 8. The CDR3 sequence is CASSGTGTSGRKETQYF. Written as DNA, the CDR3 is TGTGCCAGCAGCGGTACCGGGACTAGCGGGAGGAAGGAGACCCAGTACTTC.

This chain's CDR3 is CASSGDRGRTEAFF. As DNA, the CDR3 is TGTGCCAGCAGTGGGGACAGGGGCAGGACTGAAGCTTTCTTT. V and J are TRBV2 and TRBJ1-1; 10 nucleotides agree with TRBD1. The germline CDR1 and CDR2 sequences are SNHLY and FYNNEI. The junction had 4 bases not matched to a gene; V was cut back by 4 bases and J by 5 bases. The CDR3 has 14 residues.

The rearrangement joins TRBV28 to TRBJ2-7; no reliable D call. Deletions cut 2 bases from V and 2 bases from J, with 10 bases between. Germline V gene lookup returns CDR1 MDHEN and CDR2 SYDVKM. CDR3 size: 14 residues. The CDR3: CASSLHPRPYEQYF. The CDR3 nucleotides read TGTGCCAGCAGTTTACATCCCAGGCCCTACGAGCAGTACTTC.

The CDR3, as DNA: TGTGCCAGCAGCCCGCGGACTAGCGGGAGTAGGAATGAGCAGTTCTTC. This translates into CASSPRTSGSRNEQFF. The chain carries TRBV14 and TRBJ2-1; 13 positions agree with TRBD2. Germline V lookup: CDR1 SGHDN, CDR2 FVKESK. CDR3 length equals 16 residues. Trimming took 4 bases from V and 7 from J; bases not matched to a gene: 7.